One sample yielded the 20 T cell receptor beta chains listed below, sequenced in a study of response to subunit inactivated influenza vaccine. One entry per CDR3 protein results from TCRdb running MiXCR on the RT-PCR reads. The sample contains more than 600,000 distinct CDR3 sequences, about 18% of which appear only once. Here the sequenced sample was PBMCs from blood, taken roughly 5 days after vaccination. Receptors were obtained from a man aged 50-59 years who received an inactivated influenza vaccine.

There are many counts of this clonotype. The chain combines TRBV12-3 or TRBV12-4 with TRBJ2-3; a possible D gene is TRBD1 (6 bases). CDR3 length equals 15 residues. The V end lost 4 bases, the J end lost 4 bases, and 15 bases lay between the germline ends. CDR3 nucleotide sequence: TGTGCCAGCAGTTCGGGACATCCTGGTGCAGATACGCAGTATTTT. Its translation is CASSSGHPGADTQYF.

This clonotype was counted only a few times. The chain combines TRBV29-1 with TRBJ2-1, with 10 bases identical to TRBD2. V gave up 6 bases and J gave up 6 bases; unmatched junction bases: 8. This CDR3 region has 14 residues. The germline V gene has CDR1 SQVTM and CDR2 ANQGSEA. The CDR3 loop reads CSVAQREGGNEQFF. The CDR3 bases are TGCAGCGTCGCCCAGCGGGAGGGAGGCAATGAGCAGTTCTTC.

This clonotype was found many times. The chain links TRBV12-3 or TRBV12-4 to TRBJ1-2; D ambiguous. This CDR3 is 12 amino acids long. V was clipped by 2 bases and J by 8 bases, with 9 bases between them. CDR3 amino acids: CASSLIRTGYTF. CDR3 DNA sequence: TGTGCCAGCAGTTTAATCCGGACGGGCTACACCTTC.

This clonotype turned up a few times. This sequence joins TRBV4-1 and TRBJ2-7; possible D gene TRBD1, 6 bases. Between the trimmed V and J ends, which lost 1 base and 2 bases, there was a span of 12 bases. The CDR3 loop spans 15 amino acids. Germline CDR1 reads MGHRA; CDR2 reads YSYEKL. CDR3 DNA sequence: TGCGCCAGCAGCCAAGTAGGGAAGGGGGCCTACGAGCAGTACTTC. It yields the protein CASSQVGKGAYEQYF.

The V and J genes are TRBV11-2 and TRBJ2-1; D not certain. Per the germline V gene, CDR1 is SGHAT and CDR2 is FQNNGV. CDR3 length equals 12 residues. V lost 5 bases and J 7 bases, leaving 9 bases between the germline ends. The CDR3 loop reads CASSGHKNEQFF. The CDR3 nucleotides are TGTGCCAGCAGCGGCCACAAGAATGAGCAGTTCTTC.

The sample holds many counts of this clonotype. J is TRBJ1-5 and V is TRBV15; D might be TRBD1 (5 bases). Trimming removed 0 bases from V and 10 bases from J, with 22 bases in between. The germline CDR1 and CDR2 sequences are LNHNV and YYDKDF (reference sequence). The CDR3 is made up of 17 amino acids. The DNA of the CDR3 is TGTGCCACCAGCAGAGATCGGTGGGGGACGGTAAGAATACCCCAGCATTTT. Protein sequence: CATSRDRWGTVRIPQHF. Full variable domain (remainder filled in from reference TRBV15 and TRBJ1-5): DAMVIQNPRYQVTQFGKPVTLSCSQTLNHNVMYWYQQKSSQAPKLLFHYYDKDFNNEADTPDNFQSRRPNTSFCFLDIRSPGLGDTAMYLCATSRDRWGTVRIPQHFGDGTRLSIL.

This clonotype was observed a few times. This sequence joins TRBV20-1 and TRBJ2-3; D is possibly TRBD2 (6 bases). Germline assignment: CDR1 DFQATT and CDR2 SNEGSKA (reference sequence). Trimming cost V 0 bases and J 4 bases, with 14 bases left between them. CDR3 size: 15 residues. The CDR3 DNA reads TGCAGTGCTAGAGATCAAACTAGCCGGGCAGATACGCAGTATTTT. Its protein product is CSARDQTSRADTQYF.

This clonotype has a handful of counts. The chain recombines TRBV18 with TRBJ2-1; D ambiguous. V was cut by 3 bases and J by 4 bases, with 16 bases left in between. The CDR3 is 16 residues long. Germline V gene lookup returns CDR1 KGHSH and CDR2 LQKENI. The CDR3, as DNA: TGTGCCAGCTCACCCGGTGAGGCCGTAATATACAATGAGCAGTTCTTC. Amino acid sequence: CASSPGEAVIYNEQFF.

This chain links TRBV5-5 with TRBJ2-2; D may correspond to TRBD1 or TRBD2 (6 bases each). Looked up from germline, CDR1 is SGHKS and CDR2 is YYEKEE (reference sequence). V lost 1 base to trimming and J lost 0 bases, with 13 bases between them. The CDR3 runs to 17 residues. The CDR3 reads CASSLFGGRSNTGELFF. CDR3 bases: TGTGCCAGCAGCTTGTTCGGGGGCAGATCGAACACCGGGGAGCTGTTTTTT. Together with reference TRBV5-5 and TRBJ2-2, the CDR3 gives the full variable domain: DAGVTQSPTHLIKTRGQQVTLRCSPISGHKSVSWYQQVLGQGPQFIFQYYEKEERGRGNFPDRFSARQFPNYSSELNVNALLLGDSALYLCASSLFGGRSNTGELFFGEGSRLTVL.

CDR3 nucleotide sequence: TGCAGTGCTAGTGACCTGCGGGACAGGGTCAGATATTTT. Translated: CSASDLRDRVRYF. V is TRBV20-1 and J is TRBJ2-3; TRBD1 matches 9 bases. Trimming cost V 3 bases and J 15 bases; bases outside gene matches: 13. The germline V gene encodes CDR1 DFQATT and CDR2 SNEGSKA (reference sequence). The CDR3 is made up of 13 amino acids.

V usage is TRBV4-3 and J usage is TRBJ1-4; D call uncertain. Germline V gene sequence: CDR1 LGHNA, CDR2 YSLEER. V was clipped by 1 base and J by 7 bases, with 19 bases between them. CDR3 size: 17 residues. CDR3 sequence: CASSQVLDPDLTEKLFF. CDR3 DNA: TGCGCCAGCAGCCAAGTGCTAGACCCGGACCTTACTGAAAAACTGTTTTTT.

The V and J genes are TRBV4-1 and TRBJ2-5; D assignment may be TRBD1 or TRBD2 (6 bases each). Germline-derived CDR1 and CDR2 are MGHRA and YSYEKL. This CDR3 contains 17 residues. Trimming removed 0 bases from V and 7 bases from J, with 21 bases in between. CDR3 DNA: TGCGCCAGCAGCCAAGATGTTTTGGGGGGCGCTTTGGTGACCCAGTACTTC. Translating it yields CASSQDVLGGALVTQYF.

The chain's CDR3 is CAIRGSSGANVLTF. Here the CDR3 DNA reads TGTGCCATTCGGGGCAGCTCTGGGGCCAACGTCCTGACTTTC. The chain recombines TRBV10-3 with TRBJ2-6; the D gene could be TRBD1 or TRBD2 (5 bases each). V lost 9 bases to trimming and J lost 0 bases, with 9 bases between them. Germline V gene data show CDR1 as ENHRY and CDR2 as SYGVKD. The CDR3 has 14 amino acids.

About this clonotype itself: At one end the junction does not follow the germline gene, possibly because of a read error. V gene TRBV9 combines with J gene TRBJ2-1, with D perhaps TRBD1 (5 bases). This CDR3 is 14 amino acids long. Germline CDR1 SGDLS, CDR2 YYNGEE. CDR3 DNA: TGTGCCAGCAGCGTACAGGGCTCCCACAATGAGCAGTTCTTC. Its translation is CASSVQGSHNEQFF.

The V and J genes are TRBV7-9 and TRBJ2-7; D is unclear. CDR1 SEHNR and CDR2 FQNEAQ come from the germline V gene (reference sequence). The ends were cut back, 0 bases at V and 6 bases at J, with 6 bases in the middle. This CDR3 spans 12 amino acids. The CDR3 loop is CASSLATREQYF. DNA for the CDR3: TGTGCCAGCAGCTTAGCAACCCGCGAGCAGTACTTC.

This clonotype came up many times. The J gene is TRBJ2-5, the V gene TRBV6-1; 7 bases align to TRBD1. The CDR3 sequence is 14 residues long. The V segment lost 6 bases and the J segment 4 bases; nucleotides outside the gene matches: 8. CDR1 MNHNS and CDR2 SASEGT come from the germline V gene. The CDR3: CASSETAGGETQYF. In DNA form, the CDR3 reads TGTGCCAGCAGCGAAACAGCAGGGGGAGAGACCCAGTACTTC.

The V call is TRBV6-2 or TRBV6-3, the J call TRBJ1-5; the D is unclear. This CDR3 contains 15 residues. Germline V CDR1 and CDR2: MNHEY, SVGEGT. V lost 0 bases and J 1 base, leaving 7 bases between the germline ends. The CDR3, as DNA: TGTGCCAGCAGTTACTCGTTTGCAAGCAATCAGCCCCAGCATTTT. It codes for CASSYSFASNQPQHF.

The chain combines TRBV20-1 with TRBJ2-3; maybe TRBD2 (7 bases). The CDR3 totals 16 residues. CDR1 and CDR2 from the germline V gene are DFQATT and SNEGSKA (reference sequence). V was pared by 5 bases and J by 9 bases, with 27 bases between. Here the CDR3 DNA reads TGCAGTGCTCCTCGCGGGGGCAGGGGCCGAACGACGACGCAGTATTTT. Its translation: CSAPRGGRGRTTTQYF.

This clonotype has a handful of counts. V is TRBV10-3 and J is TRBJ2-1; D not resolved. The CDR3 has 16 residues. Germline V gene lookup returns CDR1 ENHRY and CDR2 SYGVKD. The ends were cut back, 2 bases at V and 2 bases at J, with 13 bases in the middle. Here the CDR3 reads CAISERAANPYNEQFF. CDR3 sequence (DNA): TGTGCCATCAGTGAGCGGGCAGCCAACCCCTACAATGAGCAGTTCTTC.

This clonotype was seen more than once but under ten times. The V call is TRBV11-2, the J call TRBJ2-5; D is undetermined. The CDR3 has 15 residues. Trimming left V 3 bases short and J 1 base short, with 12 bases between. Per germline, CDR1 SGHAT and CDR2 FQNNGV. CDR3 protein: CASSFTTGSQETQYF. The DNA for the CDR3 is TGTGCCAGCAGCTTCACAACGGGTAGCCAAGAGACCCAGTACTTC. Full variable domain (remainder filled in from reference TRBV11-2 and TRBJ2-5): EAGVAQSPRYKIIEKRQSVAFWCNPISGHATLYWYQQILGQGPKLLIQFQNNGVVDDSQLPKDRFSAERLKGVDSTLKIQPAKLEDSAVYLCASSFTTGSQETQYFGPGTRLLVL.